This T cell receptor beta chain was observed in a study of T-cell memory formation after mild COVID-19. There are many counts of this clonotype. What it binds is not known. Employing constant-segment primers, 5'RACE generated TCR alpha and TCR beta cDNA libraries bearing sample barcodes and UMIs. TCRdb called the 5' RACE reads again in MiXCR, with one record for every CDR3 protein. The sample consists of under 250,000 distinct CDR3 sequences, 15% of them appearing once. Study observations and caveats: Clones contracting across day 15 to 85 had a balanced CD4/CD8 profile; later expanding clones leaned CD4+. Second-wave clones peaking on day 37 lacked confirmed SARS-CoV-2 specificity.

V was clipped by 5 bases and J by 7 bases, with 12 bases between them. The CDR3 is 12 residues long. This TCR came from an adult woman who had mild COVID-19 (a few samples of this study predate the infection). Cell type and time point are not known. The V gene is TRBV12-3 or TRBV12-4, the J gene TRBJ2-7; D is unresolved. Input material: PBMCs or a T cell subset sorted from them (not recorded which). The CDR3 nucleotides read TGTGCCAGCAGTCGTACAACGTATGAGCAGTACTTC. Translation gives CASSRTTYEQYF.